This TCR beta chain derives from a study of PD-1 blockade in classical Hodgkin lymphoma. V lost 11 bases and J 2 bases, leaving 12 bases between the germline ends. CDR3 length: 13 amino acids. Germline CDR1 is MDHEN and CDR2 is SYDVKM. Worth noting for this clone: Its antigen is unidentified.

Findings and caveats of the study: Exclusion covered patients beginning nivolumab under 1 year post-ASCT. Newly diagnosed patients reportedly had lower baseline TCR diversity than healthy donors.

Time point noted: cycle 4 day 1 (C4D1), after about 6 weeks of nivolumab. Autologous stem cell transplantation was followed by relapse in every patient, and brentuximab vedotin exposure varied. It was by magnetic negative selection that CD4+ T cells were purified from thawed PBMCs. Some clones are missing from TCRdb's copy, which holds only in-frame ones; the method was immunoSEQ multiplex PCR. Altogether some 30,000 clones are present, about 86% being singletons, with the ten largest covering about 0.82%. The input for sequencing was CD4+ T cells from blood, taken before the fourth cycle of nivolumab. The chain recombines TRBV28 with TRBJ2-2; possible D gene TRBD1, 6 bases. The clonotype was recovered from a human donor with classical Hodgkin lymphoma. Here the CDR3 DNA reads TGTGCCCTGGGACACCGAAACACCGGGGAGCTGTTTTTT. It codes for CALGHRNTGELFF.